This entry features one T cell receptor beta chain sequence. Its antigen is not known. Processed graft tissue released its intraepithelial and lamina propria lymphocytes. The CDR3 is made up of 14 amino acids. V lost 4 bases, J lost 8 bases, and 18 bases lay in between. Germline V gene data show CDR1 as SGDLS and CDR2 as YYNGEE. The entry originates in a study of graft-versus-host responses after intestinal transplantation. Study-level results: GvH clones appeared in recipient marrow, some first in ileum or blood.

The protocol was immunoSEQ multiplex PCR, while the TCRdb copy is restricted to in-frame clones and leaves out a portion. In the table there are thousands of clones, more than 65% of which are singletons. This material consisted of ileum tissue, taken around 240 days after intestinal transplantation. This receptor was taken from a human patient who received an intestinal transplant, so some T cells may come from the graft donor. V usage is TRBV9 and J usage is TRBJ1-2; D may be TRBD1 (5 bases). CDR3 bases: TGTGCCAGCAGCCTGGGGGGGAGCGCAGGCGGCTACACCTTC. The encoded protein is CASSLGGSAGGYTF. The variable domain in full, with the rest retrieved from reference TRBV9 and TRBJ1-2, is DSGVTQTPKHLITATGQRVTLRCSPRSGDLSVYWYQQSLDQGLQFLIQYYNGEERAKGNILERFSAQQFPDLHSELNLSSLELGDSALYFCASSLGGSAGGYTFGSGTRLTVV.